Listed below are T cell receptor beta chains from one sample, sequenced in a study of cytomegalovirus exposure and HLA in healthy donors. The assay was immunoSEQ multiplex PCR, and TCRdb's table has in-frame clones only and misses some. The data contain roughly 70,000 clones, around 90% of them singletons. Sequenced: PBMCs. The source of these receptors is a young woman in good health and CMV-seropositive. Both conserved end residues are part of each CDR3. The D gene is left open where the match is weak. Clone size is given for some rows only: seen once, a few or many times, or a class if the clone is expanded.

14 once TRBJ2-3 TRBD1 TRBV2 CASTGQGSTDTQYF TGTGCCAGCACCGGACAGGGCAGCACAGATACGCAGTATTTT
17 NA TRBJ1-5 TRBD1 TRBV15 CATSRDSPDRGFEPQHF TGTGCCACCAGCAGAGATTCTCCGGACAGGGGGTTCGAGCCCCAGCATTTT
15 NA TRBJ2-2 NA TRBV6-4 CASSYSQFHTGELFF TGTGCCAGCAGTTACTCTCAGTTTCACACCGGGGAGCTGTTTTTT
14 many TRBJ2-2 NA TRBV6-4 CASSDGTNTGELFF TGTGCCAGCAGTGACGGGACAAACACCGGGGAGCTGTTTTTT
13 NA TRBJ2-1 TRBD1 TRBV2 CASSEARTGGLIF TGTGCCAGCAGTGAAGCAAGGACAGGGGGTCTGATCTTC
12 NA TRBJ2-7 TRBD1 TRBV10-1 CAGTGTDYEQYF TGCGCCGGAACCGGGACAGACTACGAGCAGTACTTC
17 NA TRBJ2-1 NA TRBV7-9 CASSLAYGGGPHNEQFF TGTGCCAGCAGCCTAGCCTATGGGGGGGGGCCCCACAATGAGCAGTTCTTC
15 NA TRBJ1-3 TRBD1 TRBV11-2 CASSLAGQAGNTIYF TGTGCCAGCAGCTTAGCGGGACAGGCTGGAAACACCATATATTTT
14 few TRBJ1-3 NA TRBV6-1 CAASTGTSGNTIYF TGTGCCGCATCTACAGGGACCTCTGGAAACACCATATATTTT
17 NA TRBJ2-1 TRBD2 TRBV4-3 CASSQPTSGGAGGEQFF TGCGCCAGCAGCCAACCGACTAGCGGGGGGGCCGGAGGTGAGCAGTTCTTC
14 NA TRBJ2-2 NA TRBV7-6 CASSRNQGVGELFF TGTGCCAGCAGCCGTAATCAGGGTGTCGGGGAGCTGTTTTTT